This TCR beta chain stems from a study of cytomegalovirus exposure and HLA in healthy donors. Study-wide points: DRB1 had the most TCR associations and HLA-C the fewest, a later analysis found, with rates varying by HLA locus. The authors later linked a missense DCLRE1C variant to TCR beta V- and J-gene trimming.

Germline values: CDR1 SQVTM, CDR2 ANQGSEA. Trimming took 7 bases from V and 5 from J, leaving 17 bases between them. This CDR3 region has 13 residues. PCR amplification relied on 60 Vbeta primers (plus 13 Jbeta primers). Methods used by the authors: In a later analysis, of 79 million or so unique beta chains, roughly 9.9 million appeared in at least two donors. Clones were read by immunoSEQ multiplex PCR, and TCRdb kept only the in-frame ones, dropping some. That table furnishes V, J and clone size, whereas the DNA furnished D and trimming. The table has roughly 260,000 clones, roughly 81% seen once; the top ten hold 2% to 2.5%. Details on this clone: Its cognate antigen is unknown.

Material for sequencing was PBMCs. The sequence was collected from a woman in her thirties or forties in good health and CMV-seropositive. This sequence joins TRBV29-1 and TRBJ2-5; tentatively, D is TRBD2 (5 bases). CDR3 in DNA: TGCAGCGCTCCCCTCGAGGGTCGGGAGACCCAGTACTTC. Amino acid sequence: CSAPLEGRETQYF.